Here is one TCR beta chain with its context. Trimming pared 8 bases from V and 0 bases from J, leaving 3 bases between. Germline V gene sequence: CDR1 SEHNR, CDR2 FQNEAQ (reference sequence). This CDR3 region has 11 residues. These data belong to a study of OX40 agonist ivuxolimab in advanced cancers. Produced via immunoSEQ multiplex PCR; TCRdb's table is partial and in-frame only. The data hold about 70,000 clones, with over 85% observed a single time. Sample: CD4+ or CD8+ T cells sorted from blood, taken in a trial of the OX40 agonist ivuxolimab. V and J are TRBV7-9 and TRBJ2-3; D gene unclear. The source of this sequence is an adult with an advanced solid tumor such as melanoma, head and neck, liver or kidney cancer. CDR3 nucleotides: TGTGCCAGCGCTAGCACAGATACGCAGTATTTT. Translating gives CASASTDTQYF.